This TCR beta chain was recovered during a study of T cells after yellow fever vaccination. Turning to the study itself: Libraries from low-cell-number fractions were prepared with the SMART-Seq v4 Ultra Low Input RNA kit. General study findings and limits: The booster response re-showed most primary clones: approximately 97% CD4, around 90% CD8.

This clonotype is a singleton in its sample. Its matching antigen is unknown. The V and J ends lost 0 bases and 7 bases respectively, with 8 bases between them. There are 13 residues in the CDR3. The germline V gene has CDR1 SGHRS and CDR2 YFSETQ. As TCR cDNA was made by 5'RACE template switching, a universal primer site and UMIs were added. Via MiXCR, TCRdb re-called the 5' RACE reads, giving one row per CDR3 protein. The sample records 200,000 to 300,000 distinct CDR3 sequences, over 10% being singletons. This receptor was obtained from a man aged 25-45 years who received the YFV17D yellow fever vaccine. Specimen: CD4+ T cells sorted from PBMCs, collected 45 days after the yellow fever booster vaccination. The rearrangement links TRBV5-1 to TRBJ2-1; D call uncertain. Here the CDR3 reads CASSLGRLNEQFF. Written as DNA, the CDR3 is TGCGCCAGCAGCTTGGGCAGGCTTAATGAGCAGTTCTTC.